This TCR beta chain was recovered during a study of control samples from healthy donors and cancer patients. Generated by immunoSEQ multiplex PCR, the TCRdb table keeps only in-frame clones and is missing some. The data show fewer than 300,000 clones, with 82% seen just once and about 14% held by the top ten. This CDR3 comprises 16 residues. The V gene's germline CDR1 is SGDLS and CDR2 YYNGEE. V gave up 1 base and J gave up 5 bases; unmatched junction bases: 6. The chain is built from TRBV9 and TRBJ2-3; 11 bases are a match to TRBD2. The receptor was isolated from a woman in her sixties with lung cancer. Sequencing was carried out using PBMCs. The CDR3 loop is CASSVSTSGGLDTQYF. Here the CDR3 DNA reads TGTGCCAGCAGCGTAAGCACTAGCGGGGGCTTAGATACGCAGTATTTT. Using reference TRBV9 and TRBJ2-3 for the parts outside the CDR3, the full variable domain is DSGVTQTPKHLITATGQRVTLRCSPRSGDLSVYWYQQSLDQGLQFLIQYYNGEERAKGNILERFSAQQFPDLHSELNLSSLELGDSALYFCASSVSTSGGLDTQYFGPGTRLTVL.